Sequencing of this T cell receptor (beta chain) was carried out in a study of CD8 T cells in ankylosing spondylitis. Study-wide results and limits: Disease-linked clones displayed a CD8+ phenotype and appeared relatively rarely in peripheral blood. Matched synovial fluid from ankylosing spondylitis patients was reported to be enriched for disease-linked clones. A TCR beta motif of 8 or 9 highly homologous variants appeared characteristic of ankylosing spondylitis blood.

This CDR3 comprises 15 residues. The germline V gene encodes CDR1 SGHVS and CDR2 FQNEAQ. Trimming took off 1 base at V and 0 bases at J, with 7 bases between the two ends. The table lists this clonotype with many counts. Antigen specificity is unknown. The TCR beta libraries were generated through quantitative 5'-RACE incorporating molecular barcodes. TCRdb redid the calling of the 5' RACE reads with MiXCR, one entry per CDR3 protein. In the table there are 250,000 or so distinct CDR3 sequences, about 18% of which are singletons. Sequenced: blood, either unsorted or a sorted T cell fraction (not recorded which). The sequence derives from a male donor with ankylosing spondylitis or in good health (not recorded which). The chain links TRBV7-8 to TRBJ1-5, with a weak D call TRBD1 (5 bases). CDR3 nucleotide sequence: TGTGCCAGCAGCTTAGTTGACAGTAGCAATCAGCCCCAGCATTTT. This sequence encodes CASSLVDSSNQPQHF.